The T cell receptor (beta chain) described here comes from a study of TIL therapy for anti-PD-1-resistant metastatic lung cancer. About the research overall: Patients then received nivolumab; progressors got lymphodepletion, TIL and IL-2. Tumors carried a median roughly 1.6 non-synonymous mutations per megabase. A handful of tumors were EGFR-mutant and two were ALK-rearranged.

This clone was counted once. The time point here: pre-treatment sample, taken before nivolumab and TIL therapy. Stage 4 NSCLC adults joined between late 2017 and January 2020. This was the immunoSEQ v3 assay. TCRdb keeps only in-frame clones here, not all; method: immunoSEQ multiplex PCR. The repertoire holds about 36,000 clones, around 67% seen once, with about 6% in the top ten. CDR3 length: 14 amino acids. The ends were cut back, 5 bases at V and 2 bases at J, with 13 bases in the middle. Germline-derived CDR1 and CDR2 are SGHAT and FQNNGV. This clonotype was sampled from a person aged 25-80 years with non-small cell lung cancer. The chain carries TRBV11-2 and TRBJ2-7; D gene ambiguous. The sequenced sample was blood, obtained at baseline. In DNA form, the CDR3 reads TGTGCCAGCAGCCCCTCCGCGCGAACCTACGAGCAGTACTTC. Translating it yields CASSPSARTYEQYF.